The present entry profiles one T cell receptor (beta chain) with its context. Its antigen is undetermined. The length of the CDR3 is 12 residues. The J segment lost 16 bases and the V segment lost 6 bases, leaving 10 bases of the junction unmatched. This record comes from a study of T-cell reconstitution after alpha-beta-depleted transplantation in children. Notes on the study in general: Some patients' high day-60 TCRbeta diversity was attributed to recipient cells surviving conditioning. Several hundred expanded graft clones reportedly supplied alpha-beta T cells about two months after transplant. Among T cells one year after transplant, newly produced cells accounted for most counts and diversity.

Unique molecular identifiers were incorporated during preparation of the TCRbeta library. One entry per CDR3 protein results from TCRdb running MiXCR on the PCR reads. The sample has 600,000 to 800,000 distinct CDR3 sequences; around 14% are singletons. The chain joins TRBV12-3 or TRBV12-4 to TRBJ2-1; TRBD1 aligns across 9 bases. Specimen: PBMCs, collected before TCRalphabeta/CD19-depleted stem cell transplant. The receptor was derived from a girl aged 2-15 years with congenital amegakaryocytic thrombocytopenia, due to receive a stem cell transplant. As DNA, the CDR3 is TGTGCCAGCAGACCCACCGGGACAGGGTTCTTCTTC. Translation gives CASRPTGTGFFF.